This is a list of T cell receptor beta chains from one sample in a study of shared T cell receptors in the human thymus. Only in-frame clones appear in the TCRdb table, and some are missing; sequencing was by immunoSEQ multiplex PCR. Of 700,000 to 750,000 clones listed, approximately 85% are singletons. The data were also submitted as part of a second study, on human thymus T cells.

Sequenced sample: thymocytes. The receptors originated from a girl under three years old with a congenital heart defect. The CDR3 runs from the conserved cysteine through the conserved F or W. Each record gives: clone size, D gene, V gene, J gene, CDR3 protein, CDR3 DNA. A D gene is named only where the DNA matches it firmly. For some rows the clone size is stated as once, few or many, or as a class when expanded; others skip it.

clone_size: NA; d_call: NA; v_call: TRBV12-5; j_call: TRBJ1-3; cdr3_aa: CASGLPGTAGNTIYF; cdr3_nt: TGTGCTAGTGGTTTACCCGGGACTGCTGGAAACACCATATATTTT
clone_size: NA; d_call: NA; v_call: TRBV6-6; j_call: TRBJ2-7; cdr3_aa: CASSQSYEQYF; cdr3_nt: TGTGCCAGCAGTCAATCCTACGAGCAGTACTTC
clone_size: few; d_call: TRBD1; v_call: TRBV10-3; j_call: TRBJ1-2; cdr3_aa: CAISRDSYGYTF; cdr3_nt: TGTGCCATCAGCCGGGACAGCTATGGCTACACCTTC
clone_size: few; d_call: TRBD1; v_call: TRBV6-6; j_call: TRBJ1-5; cdr3_aa: CASDDRANQPQHF; cdr3_nt: TGTGCCAGCGACGACAGGGCTAATCAGCCCCAGCATTTT
clone_size: NA; d_call: NA; v_call: TRBV27; j_call: TRBJ1-2; cdr3_aa: CASSFKAPFRERVYFYTF; cdr3_nt: TGTGCCAGCAGTTTTAAGGCCCCTTTTAGAGAGCGAGTTTATTTCTACACCTTC
clone_size: NA; d_call: NA; v_call: TRBV4-1; j_call: TRBJ1-2; cdr3_aa: CASSQASAGAYGYTF; cdr3_nt: TGCGCCAGCAGCCAAGCATCGGCAGGGGCCTATGGCTACACCTTC
clone_size: NA; d_call: NA; v_call: TRBV7-6; j_call: TRBJ2-1; cdr3_aa: CASSLAPTGALYNEQFF; cdr3_nt: TGTGCCAGCAGCTTAGCACCTACAGGAGCCCTCTACAATGAGCAGTTCTTC
clone_size: NA; d_call: TRBD1; v_call: TRBV18; j_call: TRBJ2-7; cdr3_aa: CASSWTGPHEQYF; cdr3_nt: TGTGCCAGTTCATGGACAGGGCCACACGAGCAGTACTTC
clone_size: NA; d_call: TRBD1; v_call: TRBV4-3; j_call: TRBJ2-1; cdr3_aa: CASSQDKDRDNEQFF; cdr3_nt: TGCGCCAGCAGCCAAGATAAGGACAGGGACAATGAGCAGTTCTTC
clone_size: NA; d_call: NA; v_call: TRBV11-2; j_call: TRBJ2-3; cdr3_aa: CASSSPLVGTQYF; cdr3_nt: TGTGCCAGCAGCTCCCCACTAGTCGGCACGCAGTATTTT
clone_size: few; d_call: NA; v_call: TRBV9; j_call: TRBJ2-3; cdr3_aa: CASSVAPYVGGPDTQYF; cdr3_nt: TGTGCCAGCAGCGTAGCCCCTTATGTGGGGGGGCCAGATACGCAGTATTTT
clone_size: NA; d_call: NA; v_call: TRBV15; j_call: TRBJ1-1; cdr3_aa: CATSRAGQLNTEAFF; cdr3_nt: TGTGCCACCAGCAGAGCCGGACAGCTGAACACTGAAGCTTTCTTT
clone_size: NA; d_call: NA; v_call: TRBV27; j_call: TRBJ2-7; cdr3_aa: CASIESGDTHLYHYDRRRTVEYF; cdr3_nt: TGTGCCAGCATCGAATCAGGGGACACGCACCTTTACCACTACGACCGACGTCGTACTGTGGAGTACTTC
clone_size: NA; d_call: TRBD2; v_call: TRBV5-6; j_call: TRBJ2-1; cdr3_aa: CASSGGTSGHNEQFF; cdr3_nt: TGTGCCAGCAGCGGTGGGACTAGCGGGCACAATGAGCAGTTCTTC
clone_size: NA; d_call: TRBD2; v_call: TRBV4-3; j_call: TRBJ2-1; cdr3_aa: CASSQDLAGGDHEQFF; cdr3_nt: TGCGCCAGCAGCCAAGACCTAGCGGGGGGGGATCATGAGCAGTTCTTC
clone_size: NA; d_call: NA; v_call: TRBV4-1; j_call: TRBJ2-3; cdr3_aa: CASSQVSVLNTDTQYF; cdr3_nt: TGCGCCAGCAGCCAAGTTTCCGTCCTTAACACAGATACGCAGTATTTT
clone_size: once; d_call: TRBD1; v_call: TRBV7-2; j_call: TRBJ1-1; cdr3_aa: CASSPNIGGGNTEAFF; cdr3_nt: TGTGCCAGCAGCCCCAATATAGGGGGCGGGAACACTGAAGCTTTCTTT
clone_size: NA; d_call: NA; v_call: TRBV11-2; j_call: TRBJ2-3; cdr3_aa: CASSRTPSTDTQYF; cdr3_nt: TGTGCCAGCAGCAGGACTCCGAGCACAGATACGCAGTATTTT
clone_size: NA; d_call: TRBD1; v_call: TRBV30; j_call: TRBJ1-1; cdr3_aa: CAWNRGDNTEAFF; cdr3_nt: TGTGCCTGGAACAGGGGGGATAACACTGAAGCTTTCTTT
clone_size: NA; d_call: TRBD2; v_call: TRBV4-1; j_call: TRBJ2-3; cdr3_aa: CASSPKRGGISDTQYF; cdr3_nt: TGCGCCAGCAGCCCAAAGCGGGGGGGCATATCAGATACGCAGTATTTT
clone_size: few; d_call: NA; v_call: TRBV7-6; j_call: TRBJ2-7; cdr3_aa: CASSLGGPYSGQTYEQYF; cdr3_nt: TGTGCCAGCAGCTTAGGCGGCCCCTATTCTGGACAGACCTACGAGCAGTACTTC
clone_size: few; d_call: NA; v_call: TRBV28; j_call: TRBJ2-7; cdr3_aa: CASSLDRETYEQYF; cdr3_nt: TGTGCCAGCAGTTTGGACAGAGAAACCTACGAGCAGTACTTC
clone_size: NA; d_call: NA; v_call: TRBV12-5; j_call: TRBJ1-2; cdr3_aa: CASEGVGYTF; cdr3_nt: TGTGCTAGTGAGGGGGTCGGATACACCTTC
clone_size: NA; d_call: TRBD1; v_call: TRBV18; j_call: TRBJ2-7; cdr3_aa: CASSRDREYEQYF; cdr3_nt: TGTGCCAGCTCACGCGACAGGGAGTACGAGCAGTACTTC
clone_size: NA; d_call: NA; v_call: TRBV4-1; j_call: TRBJ1-4; cdr3_aa: CASSQEGTRYSVF; cdr3_nt: TGCGCCAGCAGCCAAGAGGGTACCAGGTATTCGGTCTTT
clone_size: NA; d_call: TRBD1; v_call: TRBV2; j_call: TRBJ1-5; cdr3_aa: CASSTGTAGANQPQHF; cdr3_nt: TGTGCCAGCAGTACCGGGACAGCTGGGGCCAATCAGCCCCAGCATTTT
clone_size: NA; d_call: TRBD1; v_call: TRBV29-1; j_call: TRBJ1-1; cdr3_aa: CSVGADREGDTEAFF; cdr3_nt: TGCAGCGTTGGGGCTGACAGGGAAGGGGACACTGAAGCTTTCTTT
clone_size: once; d_call: TRBD1; v_call: TRBV28; j_call: TRBJ1-2; cdr3_aa: CASSTRTGGGYTF; cdr3_nt: TGTGCCAGCAGCACTCGTACAGGGGGTGGCTACACCTTC
clone_size: few; d_call: NA; v_call: TRBV29-1; j_call: TRBJ2-3; cdr3_aa: CSLLGAGIDTQYF; cdr3_nt: TGCAGCTTACTGGGGGCTGGGATAGATACGCAGTATTTT
clone_size: NA; d_call: TRBD1; v_call: TRBV7-2; j_call: TRBJ1-6; cdr3_aa: CASSLAGQGGSPLHF; cdr3_nt: TGTGCCAGCAGCTTAGCGGGACAGGGTGGTTCACCCCTCCACTTT
clone_size: NA; d_call: TRBD1; v_call: TRBV5-6; j_call: TRBJ1-2; cdr3_aa: CASSLFPLTGAGYGYTF; cdr3_nt: TGTGCCAGCAGCTTATTCCCCTTGACAGGGGCGGGCTATGGCTACACCTTC
clone_size: NA; d_call: TRBD1; v_call: TRBV5-4; j_call: TRBJ1-2; cdr3_aa: CASSLGRQGIFKNYGYTF; cdr3_nt: TGTGCCAGCAGCTTGGGACGACAGGGCATTTTCAAGAACTATGGCTACACCTTC
clone_size: NA; d_call: NA; v_call: TRBV19; j_call: TRBJ1-1; cdr3_aa: CASSRGTIPNTEAFF; cdr3_nt: TGTGCCAGTAGTAGGGGCACAATACCGAACACTGAAGCTTTCTTT
clone_size: NA; d_call: NA; v_call: TRBV11-3; j_call: TRBJ2-3; cdr3_aa: CASSPERGLDTQYF; cdr3_nt: TGTGCCAGCAGCCCGGAGAGGGGGTTGGATACGCAGTATTTT
clone_size: NA; d_call: TRBD1; v_call: TRBV9; j_call: TRBJ2-3; cdr3_aa: CASSFRGLSTDTQYF; cdr3_nt: TGTGCCAGCAGCTTTAGGGGGCTAAGCACAGATACGCAGTATTTT